This entry lists 2 T cell receptor beta chains sequenced from one sample in a study of shared clonotypes between healthy human individuals. Profiling relied on immunoSEQ multiplex PCR, and the TCRdb table lists in-frame clones only, not all of them. This table has 950,000 to 1,100,000 clones, about 70% appearing once. Sequences were obtained from memory CD4+ T cells sorted from blood. Subset in this sample: CD45RA-negative fraction. The receptors shown here come from a young man in good health.

Concerning this clone itself: The junction shows a germline mismatch at one end, possibly a read error. The identical CDR3 is also encoded by other nucleotide sequences in the sample. The rearrangement uses TRBV7-9 and TRBJ2-2; possible D gene TRBD2, 5 bases. This CDR3 is built from 12 residues. Per the germline V gene, CDR1 is SEHNR and CDR2 is FQNEAQ (reference sequence). The CDR3 loop reads CASRSNTGELFF. The CDR3 DNA sequence: TGTGCCAGCAGGTCGAACACCGGGGAGCTGTTTTTC.

The rearrangement joins TRBV10-3 to TRBJ1-1, with TRBD1 matching 9 bases. The CDR3 has 15 amino acids. The germline V gene encodes CDR1 ENHRY and CDR2 SYGVKD. Losses at the gene ends were 5 bases for V and 6 bases for J; bases not matched to a gene: 10. The CDR3 bases are TGTGCCATCAGTCAATTGGGACAGGGAAGCGCTGAAGCTTTCTTT. This translates into CAISQLGQGSAEAFF.